This T cell receptor beta chain was observed in a study of control samples from healthy donors and cancer patients. CDR3 length: 14 residues. V dropped 3 bases and J dropped 2 bases, with 10 bases sitting between them. Per the germline V gene, CDR1 is MNHEY and CDR2 is SMNVEV (reference sequence). Repertoires were generated with immunoSEQ multiplex PCR, while TCRdb's copy carries only in-frame clones and drops some. The sample consists of tens of thousands of clones, about 89% of them appearing once. This TCR derives from a woman aged 55-69 years with lung cancer. This chain joins TRBV27 and TRBJ1-1, with D unresolved. Sequencing was performed on PBMCs. DNA of the CDR3: TGTGCCAGCAGTTTGGTGGGGTTTAACACTGAAGCTTTCTTT. This sequence encodes CASSLVGFNTEAFF.